This T cell receptor (beta chain) was captured by sequencing in a study of blood T cell repertoires in COVID-19 (dated by TCRdb to about 2020). General notes on the study: Collaborator samples came from the United States, Italy and Spain and covered acute and convalescent phases of COVID-19. The material from the prospective study consisted of cDNA or gDNA derived from T cells, B-cell-depleted T cells, or PBMCs. Deeply sampled blood TCRbeta repertoires from subjects exposed to, actively infected with, or recovered from COVID-19 were included in the dataset. The repertoires were released in a freely available public database intended as a resource for research on the immune response to SARS-CoV-2. The samples were drawn from the first 160 participants of the ongoing ImmuneRACE study and from roughly 1,300 subjects provided by 6 global collaborators. The sample metadata nearly always contained a de-identified subject ID, COVID-19 status, age in years and sex. HLA class I and class II types, where available, came from metadata supplied by the sample provider rather than from assay-based typing.

Results and caveats for the whole study, not just this receptor: Clinical and demographic metadata were provided uncurated, with the amount varying by source and participant.

TCRbeta CDR3 regions were amplified from genomic DNA by means of the immunoSEQ Assay, a bias-controlled multiplex PCR. The study's processing was this. The number of nucleated cells in each sample was estimated from the amplification of reference gene primers within the assay. To quantify the absolute abundance of each unique TCRbeta CDR3 rearrangement, sequence reads were collapsed and filtered. Productive Simpson clonality was computed per sample as the square root of Simpson's diversity index over productive rearrangements. Entries here come from immuneACCESS through TCRdb and include only in-frame sequences with V and J called. Some clones fail to appear in such tables; in the studies checked, an unresolved V gene covers under half of the shortfall, and the cause of the remainder is unknown. V and J calls and clone size are copied from that table; D and trimming were computed from the DNA. This sample gives around 250,000 clones in total; roughly four fifths of them show up just once. The ten most abundant clones make up about 4.5% of the sample.

Worth noting for this clone: What this receptor recognizes is not known. No base quality information exists; no much larger clone differs at one position.

The collaborating institutions used their own protocols to collect whole blood in K2EDTA tubes. For TCRbeta analysis, collaborators shipped samples in one of three forms: frozen whole blood, isolated PBMCs, or DNA extracted from either of those sample types. V drops 1 base and J drops 2 bases, leaving 12 bases in between. The CDR3 goes from the cysteine to the phenylalanine over 17 residues. Only CDR3 DNA remains: 51 bases, in frame from the first base. The germline V gene (reference sequence) specifies PRHDT as CDR1 and FYEKMQ as CDR2. Sequencing used peripheral blood. The chain joins TRBV13 to TRBJ1-6; the D gene is unclear. The source is a man aged 50-60 years with active or convalescent COVID-19. The DNA is as follows: TGTGCCAGCAGCTTAGTGGCGGGGTTAACCTATAATTCACCCCTCCACTTT. Its translation is CASSLVAGLTYNSPLHF.